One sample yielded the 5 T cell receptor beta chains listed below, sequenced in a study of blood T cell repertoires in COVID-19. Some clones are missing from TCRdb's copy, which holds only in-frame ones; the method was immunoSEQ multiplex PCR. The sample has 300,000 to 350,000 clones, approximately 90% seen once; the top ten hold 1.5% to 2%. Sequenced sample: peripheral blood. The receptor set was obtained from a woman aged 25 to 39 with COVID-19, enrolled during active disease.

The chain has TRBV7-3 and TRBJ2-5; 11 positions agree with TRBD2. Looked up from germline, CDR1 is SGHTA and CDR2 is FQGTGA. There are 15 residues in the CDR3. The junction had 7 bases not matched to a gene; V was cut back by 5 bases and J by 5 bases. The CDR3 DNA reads TGTGCCAGCAGCCCCGTAGCGGGGGGGCAGGAGACCCAGTACTTC. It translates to CASSPVAGGQETQYF.

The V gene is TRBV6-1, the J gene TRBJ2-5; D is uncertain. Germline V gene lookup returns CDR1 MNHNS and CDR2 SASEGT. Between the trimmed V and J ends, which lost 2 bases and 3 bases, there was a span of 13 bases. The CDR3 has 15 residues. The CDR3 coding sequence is TGTGCCAGCAGTGAATCTGAGATTACTAAAGAGACCCAGTACTTC. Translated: CASSESEITKETQYF.

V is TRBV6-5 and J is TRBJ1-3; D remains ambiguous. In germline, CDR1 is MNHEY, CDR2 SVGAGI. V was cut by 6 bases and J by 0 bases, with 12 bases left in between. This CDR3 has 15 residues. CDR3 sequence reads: CASRLEWGSGNTIYF. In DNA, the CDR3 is TGTGCCAGCAGACTAGAGTGGGGCTCTGGAAACACCATATATTTT.

The CDR3 is CASSPLGGGTDTQYF. In DNA form, the CDR3 reads TGTGCCAGCAGCCCTCTTGGGGGCGGAACAGATACGCAGTATTTT. This chain connects TRBV5-6 to TRBJ2-3; perhaps TRBD1 as D (6 bases). CDR3 length equals 15 residues. V lost 4 bases and J lost 3, with 15 bases in between. The V gene's germline CDR1 is SGHDT and CDR2 YYEEEE.

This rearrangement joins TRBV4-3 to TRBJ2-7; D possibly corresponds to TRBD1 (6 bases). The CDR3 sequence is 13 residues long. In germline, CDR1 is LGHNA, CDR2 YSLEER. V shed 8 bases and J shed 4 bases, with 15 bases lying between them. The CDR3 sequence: CASGSATGYEQYF. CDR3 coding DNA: TGCGCCAGCGGGAGTGCTACAGGGTACGAGCAGTACTTC.